This is a list of T cell receptor beta chains from one sample in a study of OX40 agonist ivuxolimab in advanced cancers. Data came from immunoSEQ multiplex PCR; TCRdb stores just in-frame clones and leaves some out. This sample has 55,000 to 80,000 clones, with roughly 84% found just once. The sequences come from CD4+ or CD8+ T cells sorted from blood, collected in a trial of the OX40 agonist ivuxolimab. Receptor source: an adult with an advanced solid tumor such as melanoma, head and neck, liver or kidney cancer. The CDR3 runs from the conserved cysteine through the conserved F or W.

V	CDR3
TRBV18	CASSNFGGSYEQYF
TRBV27	CASSPWTGARLNQPQHF
TRBV6-6	CASGRGRGDYGYTF
TRBV5-6	CASSLLGNYNEQFF
TRBV5-5	CASSVSQTGFYGYTF
TRBV19	CASSKNRGHPQETQYF
TRBV30	CAWSGEGSSGYTF
TRBV27	CASSFGQGSQPQHF
TRBV7-8	CASSLDTTAFVSYEQYF
TRBV7-8	CASSSREAGGTGELFF
TRBV5-6	CASTNLQETYTDTQYF
TRBV9	CASSPWGTGDEQYF
TRBV5-1	CASSLGTVNTEAFF
TRBV19	CASSTIVVEGPNTGELFF
TRBV29-1	CSADRPGQQSYGYTF
TRBV4-2	CASSRGAGNEQYF
TRBV7-2	CASSLLGLGAGGEQYF
TRBV2	CASRARTGGPNTGELFF
TRBV11-2	CASTLSDVSNEQFF
TRBV2	CASISRVGYGYTF
TRBV5-4	CASSLVAKADRTYEQYF
TRBV9	CASSVVTRAESYTF
TRBV28	CASSRDRGHGFDTEAFF
TRBV13	CASSPRGPANAYEQYF
TRBV18	CASSPVVDEQYF
TRBV30	CAWSSSGNTIYF
TRBV10-3	CAISESVRSGNTIYF
TRBV28	CASSLQQGISYGYTF
TRBV4-1	CASSQGPTPDEKLFF
TRBV19	CASRRQNTEAFF
TRBV6-5	CASSSSGSTDTQYF
TRBV5-4	CASSPAASGIYNEQFF
TRBV7-9	CASSLSPGRSYEQYF
TRBV5-1	CASSWDRTYEQYF
TRBV6-6	CASRRNMNTEAFF
TRBV5-1	CASSSPGAEKLFF
TRBV7-8	CASSLSAGTGRLDTQYF
TRBV7-6	CASSLGLGGYTF
TRBV19	CASKEGTGLTDTQYF
TRBV18	CASSQVPSYEQYF
TRBV4-2	CASSPSSLGQETQYF
TRBV6-5	CATGNSGNTIYF
TRBV6-5	CASSAIDLHF